The source of this T cell receptor beta chain is a study of blood T cells in healthy people across ages. General observations from the study: Whereas aged donors had fewer naive CD4+ cells, long-lived donors had more of them and higher diversity.

With 8 bases clipped from V and 4 bases from J, the junction kept 2 bases outside the gene matches. The CDR3 has 13 amino acids. As for this clonotype: The antigen remains unidentified.

A J-beta primer mix and a sample-barcoded 5' primer were used in a second PCR of roughly 6 to 11 cycles. From each sample, at least 2.5 million paired-end reads containing CDR3 were obtained. TCRdb passed the 5' RACE reads through MiXCR, listing each CDR3 protein once. The table includes around 1,000,000 distinct CDR3 sequences, 35% to 40% detected once. Input material: blood. The sequence came from a young man in good health. The rearrangement uses TRBV12-3 or TRBV12-4 and TRBJ2-1; TRBD2 aligns across 10 bases. The CDR3 nucleotides read TGTGCCAGCGGACTAGCGGCTTACAATGAGCAGTTCTTC. Translated: CASGLAAYNEQFF.